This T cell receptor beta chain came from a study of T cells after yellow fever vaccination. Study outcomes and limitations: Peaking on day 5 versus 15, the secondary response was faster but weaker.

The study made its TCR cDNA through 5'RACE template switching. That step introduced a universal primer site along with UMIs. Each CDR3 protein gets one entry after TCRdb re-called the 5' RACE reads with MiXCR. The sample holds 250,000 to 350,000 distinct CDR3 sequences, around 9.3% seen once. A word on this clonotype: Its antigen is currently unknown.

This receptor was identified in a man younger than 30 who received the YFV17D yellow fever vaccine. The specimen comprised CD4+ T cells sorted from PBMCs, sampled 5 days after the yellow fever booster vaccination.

CDR3 in amino acids: CASSQTGMSDEQFF. Here the CDR3 DNA reads TGCGCCAGCAGCCAGACAGGGATGTCGGATGAGCAGTTCTTC. This chain links TRBV4-1 with TRBJ2-1, with 7 bases matching TRBD1. With 3 bases clipped from V and 8 bases from J, the junction kept 7 bases outside the gene matches. The CDR3 runs to 14 residues. Germline CDR1 is MGHRA and CDR2 is YSYEKL.